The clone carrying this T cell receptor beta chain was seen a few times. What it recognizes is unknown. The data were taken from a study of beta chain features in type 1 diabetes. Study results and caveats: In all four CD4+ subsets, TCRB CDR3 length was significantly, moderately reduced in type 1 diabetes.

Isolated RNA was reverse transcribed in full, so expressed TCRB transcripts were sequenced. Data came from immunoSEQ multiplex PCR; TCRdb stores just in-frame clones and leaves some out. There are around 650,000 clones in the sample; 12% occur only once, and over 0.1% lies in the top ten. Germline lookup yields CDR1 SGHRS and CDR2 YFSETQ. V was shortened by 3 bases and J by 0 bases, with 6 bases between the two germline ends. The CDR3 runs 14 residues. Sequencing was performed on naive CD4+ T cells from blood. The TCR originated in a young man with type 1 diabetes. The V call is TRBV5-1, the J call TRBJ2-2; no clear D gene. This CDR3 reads CASSSLSNTGELFF. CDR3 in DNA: TGCGCCAGCAGCTCCCTTTCGAACACCGGGGAGCTGTTTTTT.